This T cell receptor (beta chain) stems from a study of response to subunit inactivated influenza vaccine (dated by TCRdb to the late 2010s). Regarding the research as a whole: Deep quantitative T cell receptor repertoire profiling was used in the study to track responses to a trivalent subunit inactivated influenza vaccine. The research as a whole found: It was suggested by the authors that each seasonal influenza vaccination may recruit only a limited number of new T cells.

On this clonotype itself: Its antigen target is currently unknown. The input lacks base qualities; no much larger clone sits a single base away.

The germline V gene sets CDR1 to SGHTA and CDR2 to FQGNSA. Trimming costs V 4 bases and J 3 bases, and their ends lie 10 bases apart. Including the terminal cysteine and phenylalanine, the CDR3 comprises 13 residues. The kept DNA is CDR3 alone, 39 bases in frame from the first base. Libraries were made using RT-PCR. The instrument was an Illumina HiSeq 2500. TCRdb reprocessing: public reads trimmed at Q25 with fastp, clones called with MiXCR, in-frame beta chains kept. Each CDR3 protein gets just one entry, which takes the most common genes and DNA from the rows behind it. This sample is represented by about 180,000 distinct CDR3 sequences; around 9% of them were singletons. The ten biggest clones cover roughly 11% of the sample.

This TCR was recovered from a man aged 50-59 years who received an inactivated influenza vaccine. Donor details come from another sample of the same person, matched by shared clones. The sample was non-naive T cells sorted from PBMCs, taken on the day of vaccination. Interpreted using the paper, the cell subset or site label stands for: memory T cell fraction. The chain was built from TRBV7-2 and TRBJ2-7; D gene: possibly TRBD1, on 5 matching bases. Read as DNA, the sequence is TGTGCCAGCAGCTCCCTCCAGGGCTACGAGCAGTACTTC. The resulting protein is CASSSLQGYEQYF.